These 25 T cell receptor beta chains share one sample of origin, sequenced in a study of blood T cells in healthy people across ages (dated by TCRdb to the mid-2010s). Libraries were constructed by 5' RACE. The instrument given in TCRdb is Illumina HiSeq 2500. The second PCR ran for about 6 to 12 cycles and used a J-beta primer mix along with a sample-barcoded 5' primer. TCRdb itself trimmed the public reads at Q25 with fastp, ran MiXCR and retained productive beta chains. Identical CDR3 proteins give one entry, which carries the most common genes and DNA. The sample records about 800,000 distinct CDR3 sequences, around 25% of which are singletons. The ten largest make up approximately 3.7% of the sample. These data are also associated with another study on T cells of mothers and their children.

Material for sequencing was blood. These receptors all stem from a boy aged 5-17 years in good health.

J is TRBJ2-3 and V is TRBV9; 9 nucleotides agree with TRBD2. Trimming at V came to 3 bases and at J to 5 bases, leaving 10 bases not matched to a gene. The V gene's germline CDR1 is SGDLS and CDR2 YYNGEE. CDR3 length: 16 amino acids. The CDR3 here is CASSAEERGAEDTQYF. In DNA, the CDR3 is TGTGCCAGCAGCGCCGAAGAGCGGGGGGCGGAAGATACGCAGTATTTT. Supplemented by reference TRBV9 and TRBJ2-3, the full variable domain reads DSGVTQTPKHLITATGQRVTLRCSPRSGDLSVYWYQQSLDQGLQFLIQYYNGEERAKGNILERFSAQQFPDLHSELNLSSLELGDSALYFCASSAEERGAEDTQYFGPGTRLTVL.

The gene calls are TRBV2 and TRBJ2-4; D gene ambiguous. The V gene lost 3 bases and the J gene lost 14 bases, with 11 bases spanning the gap. Germline V gene sequence: CDR1 SNHLY, CDR2 FYNNEI. There are 11 residues in the CDR3. The CDR3 bases are TGTGCCAGCAGTGACGAACGTAGGAAGTACTTC. Translated: CASSDERRKYF.

This clonotype appeared a few times. This CDR3 is CASSSAGTVNTEAFF. The CDR3 DNA follows: TGTGCCAGCAGTTCCGCCGGGACGGTGAACACTGAAGCTTTCTTT. The chain uses TRBV27 and TRBJ1-1, with D tentatively TRBD1 (5 bases). The CDR3 runs to 15 residues. V was trimmed by 4 bases and J by 0 bases, leaving 12 bases between them. Germline V lookup: CDR1 MNHEY, CDR2 SMNVEV (reference sequence).

The chain is built from TRBV7-2 and TRBJ1-2; 7 bases match TRBD1. V was clipped by 3 bases and J by 6 bases; unmatched bases: 10. The length of the CDR3 is 15 residues. The germline CDR1 and CDR2 sequences are SGHTA and FQGNSA. The CDR3 region has the DNA TGTGCCAGCAGCTTTCGTTCAGGGGGGGGGGATGGCTACACCTTC. Its translation: CASSFRSGGGDGYTF.

The V call is TRBV4-1, the J call TRBJ2-7; 12 bases align to TRBD2. Germline CDR1 MGHRA, CDR2 YSYEKL. V gave up 0 bases and J gave up 4 bases; unmatched junction bases: 7. This CDR3 is built from 17 residues. DNA for the CDR3: TGCGCCAGCAGCCAAGAAGGCCCACTAGCGGGAGGATACGAGCAGTACTTC. Protein sequence: CASSQEGPLAGGYEQYF.

The rearrangement uses TRBV20-1 and TRBJ2-2; possibly TRBD2 for D (6 bases). Trimming pared 1 base from V and 4 bases from J, leaving 7 bases between. There are 13 residues in the CDR3. Germline V gene lookup returns CDR1 DFQATT and CDR2 SNEGSKA (reference sequence). As DNA, the CDR3 is TGCAGTGCTAGAGGGGAGGTCACCGGGGAGCTGTTTTTT. Translated: CSARGEVTGELFF.

The chain is built from TRBV7-2 and TRBJ2-3; 8 bases fit TRBD2. The germline CDR1 and CDR2 sequences are SGHTA and FQGNSA. The CDR3 is made up of 17 amino acids. After removal of 6 bases from V and 8 bases from J, the junction contained 19 bases not matched to a gene. The CDR3 DNA sequence: TGTGCCAGCAGGTCGGCTTGGACTAGCCCTCTTGTTGGTACGCAGTATTTT. Residues: CASRSAWTSPLVGTQYF. Based on the CDR3 plus reference TRBV7-2 and TRBJ2-3, the full variable domain is GAGVSQSPSNKVTEKGKDVELRCDPISGHTALYWYRQSLGQGLEFLIYFQGNSAPDKSGLPSDRFSAERTGGSVSTLTIQRTQQEDSAVYLCASRSAWTSPLVGTQYFGPGTRLTVL.

As to this clonotype: No conserved phenylalanine or tryptophan ends this CDR3, so it is likely a read error. This chain uses TRBV29-1 with TRBJ2-1, with TRBD1 matching 7 bases. This CDR3 region has 13 residues. Germline CDR1 reads SQVTM; CDR2 reads ANQGSEA. With 8 bases clipped from V and 3 bases from J, the junction kept 7 bases outside the gene matches. CDR3 in amino acids: CSLNRDSYNEQFL. The DNA of the CDR3 is TGCAGCCTGAACCGGGACAGCTACAATGAGCAGTTCCTC.

This clonotype came up a few times. The genes are TRBV29-1 and TRBJ2-1, with 11 nucleotides matching TRBD2. With V trimmed by 4 bases and J by 5 bases, 13 bases remained unmatched. The CDR3 extends over 17 amino acids. In germline, CDR1 is SQVTM, CDR2 ANQGSEA. The chain's CDR3 is CSVGGLAGFNTNNEQFF. In DNA form, the CDR3 reads TGCAGCGTTGGAGGACTAGCGGGCTTTAATACTAACAATGAGCAGTTCTTC.

This chain uses TRBV30 with TRBJ2-2; D gene uncertain. This CDR3 is 13 amino acids long. Trimming cost V 2 bases and J 6 bases, with 10 bases left between them. Germline assignment: CDR1 GTSNPN and CDR2 SVGIG (reference sequence). DNA of the CDR3: TGTGCCTGGAGTCCCCGGGTGCCCGGGGAGCTGTTTTTT. This gives the protein CAWSPRVPGELFF.

V gene TRBV5-1 combines with J gene TRBJ2-7; no reliable D call. Deletions cut 4 bases from V and 0 bases from J, with 11 bases between. Germline V gene sequence: CDR1 SGHRS, CDR2 YFSETQ. This CDR3 has 14 residues. In DNA form, the CDR3 reads TGCGCCAGCAGCGGAAGGACGTACTCCTACGAGCAGTACTTC. Translation: CASSGRTYSYEQYF.

This chain uses TRBV20-1 with TRBJ2-7; TRBD1 or TRBD2 may be the D gene (5 bases each). The CDR3 runs to 15 residues. Germline V gives CDR1 DFQATT, CDR2 SNEGSKA (reference sequence). Trimming cost V 1 base and J 2 bases, with 15 bases left between them. In nucleotides, the CDR3 is TGCAGTGCTAGAGCTAGGGACGGAAAAACCTACGAGCAGTACTTC. This translates into CSARARDGKTYEQYF.

A few counts support this clonotype. The rearrangement joins TRBV20-1 to TRBJ2-1; D is uncertain. V was shortened by 3 bases and J by 6 bases, with 12 bases between the two germline ends. The CDR3 covers 13 residues. The germline V gene encodes CDR1 DFQATT and CDR2 SNEGSKA (reference sequence). CDR3 protein: CSARPRSFNEQFF. The CDR3 region has the DNA TGCAGTGCTAGGCCGAGGAGTTTCAATGAGCAGTTCTTC.

In its sample, this clonotype was seen a few times. This rearrangement joins TRBV11-2 to TRBJ2-5, with D perhaps matching TRBD2 (7 bases). The better agreement between TRBJ2-1 and the DNA end casts doubt on the J call. Germline CDR1 and CDR2: SGHAT and FQNNGV. CDR3 length: 16 residues. DNA of the CDR3: TGTGCCAGCAGCTTAATTAAGGGGGGGCCTAGCAATGAGCAGTTCTTC. This encodes CASSLIKGGPSNEQFF.

The sample holds a few counts of this clonotype. The genes are TRBV6-5 and TRBJ2-1; 8 bases match TRBD2. J gave up 6 bases and V 1 base, and 5 bases lay outside the gene matches. The CDR3 extends over 15 amino acids. Germline CDR1 and CDR2: MNHEY and SVGAGI. The CDR3 sequence is CASSYWSGGGNEQFF. CDR3 DNA sequence: TGTGCCAGCAGTTACTGGAGCGGGGGAGGCAATGAGCAGTTCTTC.

This sequence joins TRBV5-1 and TRBJ1-2; D is unclear. Trimming stripped 1 base from V and 8 bases from J, with 12 bases between. The CDR3 extends over 13 amino acids. Germline assignment: CDR1 SGHRS and CDR2 YFSETQ. CDR3 in amino acids: CASSLWETWGYTF. Here the CDR3 DNA reads TGCGCCAGCAGCTTGTGGGAAACGTGGGGCTACACCTTC. Variable domain in full (rest from reference TRBV5-1 and TRBJ1-2): KAGVTQTPRYLIKTRGQQVTLSCSPISGHRSVSWYQQTPGQGLQFLFEYFSETQRNKGNFPGRFSGRQFSNSRSEMNVSTLELGDSALYLCASSLWETWGYTFGSGTRLTVV.

For this clonotype: A much larger clone lies one base from this, so it may be a read error. This chain links TRBV7-2 with TRBJ2-5; the match to TRBD1 covers 9 bases. CDR1 is SGHTA and CDR2 is FQGNSA in the germline V gene. CDR3 length equals 15 residues. The CDR3 loop is CASSPSGQGYNEQLF. The CDR3 DNA is TGTGCCAGCAGCCCCTCCGGACAGGGGTACAATGAGCAGTTATTC.

The chain has TRBV7-9 and TRBJ2-7; 7 bases match TRBD2. The V gene end was trimmed by 5 bases and the J gene end by 3 bases; junction bases not matched to a gene: 7. The CDR3 spans 14 residues. Germline lookup yields CDR1 SEHNR and CDR2 FQNEAQ (reference sequence). The DNA of the CDR3 is TGTGCCAGCAGCCTCGGGGACTATAACTACGAGCAGTACTTC. Translated: CASSLGDYNYEQYF.

V gene TRBV6-2 or TRBV6-3 combines with J gene TRBJ1-2, with D unresolved. The CDR3 spans 13 residues. V was shortened by 2 bases and J by 6 bases, with 10 bases between the two germline ends. In germline, CDR1 is MNHEY, CDR2 SVGEGT. The CDR3 region is CASSYPYWDGYTF. The CDR3 nucleotides are TGTGCCAGCAGTTACCCCTACTGGGATGGCTACACCTTC.

This clonotype was counted between two and nine times. The chain recombines TRBV4-2 with TRBJ2-5; D is ambiguous. The J call is in doubt because the DNA end fits TRBJ2-1 better. This CDR3 comprises 13 residues. Germline values: CDR1 LGHNA, CDR2 YNFKEQ. This CDR3 is CASSQEWRNEQFF. CDR3 coding DNA: TGTGCCAGCAGCCAAGAATGGCGGAATGAGCAGTTCTTC.

This clonotype came up a few times. The J gene is TRBJ1-5, the V gene TRBV5-6; unclear D gene. The CDR3 spans 15 residues. Trimming took 1 base from V and 2 from J, leaving 10 bases between them. The germline V gene has CDR1 SGHDT and CDR2 YYEEEE. The CDR3 loop is CASSLRSTGNQPQHF. The DNA of the CDR3 is TGTGCCAGCAGCTTGCGATCCACAGGCAATCAGCCCCAGCATTTT.

There are many counts of this clonotype. The chain uses TRBV11-2 and TRBJ2-5, with D possibly TRBD2 on 6 matching bases. Germline V gives CDR1 SGHAT, CDR2 FQNNGV. V lost 6 bases and J lost 4, with 12 bases in between. This CDR3 has 13 residues. The DNA of the CDR3 is TGTGCCAGCAGACCTTCGGGGGTAGAGACCCAGTACTTC. Amino acids: CASRPSGVETQYF.

This chain connects TRBV7-9 to TRBJ2-5; 9 bases agree with TRBD2. Per germline, CDR1 SEHNR and CDR2 FQNEAQ (reference sequence). This CDR3 spans 15 amino acids. Losses at the gene ends were 7 bases for V and 2 bases for J; bases not matched to a gene: 8. Here the CDR3 reads CASTLPGLAQETQYF. DNA of the CDR3: TGTGCCAGCACCCTGCCGGGACTAGCTCAAGAGACCCAGTACTTC.

This clonotype was observed a few times. The CDR3 DNA reads as TGTGCCAGCAGCATAGTAGTCGGTTCCTACAATGAGCAGTTCTTC. This sequence encodes CASSIVVGSYNEQFF. This chain uses TRBV6-5 with TRBJ2-1, with unresolved D. This CDR3 region has 15 residues. The germline V gene has CDR1 MNHEY and CDR2 SVGAGI. Trimming took 6 bases from V and 1 from J, leaving 13 bases between them.

The chain recombines TRBV10-3 with TRBJ2-1; D remains ambiguous. From germline, CDR1 is ENHRY and CDR2 SYGVKD. CDR3 length equals 15 residues. Trimming took 6 bases from V and 0 from J, leaving 12 bases between them. In DNA, the CDR3 is TGTGCCATCAGCTCCGACTGGAGCTCCTACAATGAGCAGTTCTTC. Its translation is CAISSDWSSYNEQFF.